The following is a TCR beta chain sequence with its context. Its target is not known. 5' RACE with UMI labels generated the TRB cDNA libraries. TCRdb reprocessed the 5' RACE reads and keeps a single row for each CDR3 protein, giving no DNA. Recorded for this sample: about 120,000 distinct CDR3 sequences. These data originate in a study of CXCR3-negative and CXCR3-positive naive CD8 T cells. Study background: The libraries yielded about 135 million TRB reads, about 1.5 +/- 0.3 million each.

The study's findings and limits: Unlike memory cells, which differed, naive CXCR3-negative and CXCR3-positive cells had similar TRBV-TRBJ usage. Researchers report CXCR3 expression partially decreased after cryopreservation, with fresh PBMCs used in most assays. Compared with CXCR3-negative naive cells, CXCR3-positive naive cells showed more hydrophobic TRB CDR3s. TCR strength was inferred from TRB CDR3 properties, while surface CD5 was comparable between naive subsets.

CDR1 and CDR2 (germline): SGHRS, YFSETQ. This CDR3 spans 14 amino acids. Sequenced sample: naive CXCR3+ CD8+ T cells from blood. Subset here: CD45RO-CCR7+CD27+CD95- naive CD8+ T cells expressing CXCR3 (TNR3+). The source is a human donor in good health. Some clones in this sample may be carry-over from other donors' samples. The V gene is TRBV5-1, the J gene TRBJ1-2. The CDR3 sequence: CASRGLGPLDGYTF.